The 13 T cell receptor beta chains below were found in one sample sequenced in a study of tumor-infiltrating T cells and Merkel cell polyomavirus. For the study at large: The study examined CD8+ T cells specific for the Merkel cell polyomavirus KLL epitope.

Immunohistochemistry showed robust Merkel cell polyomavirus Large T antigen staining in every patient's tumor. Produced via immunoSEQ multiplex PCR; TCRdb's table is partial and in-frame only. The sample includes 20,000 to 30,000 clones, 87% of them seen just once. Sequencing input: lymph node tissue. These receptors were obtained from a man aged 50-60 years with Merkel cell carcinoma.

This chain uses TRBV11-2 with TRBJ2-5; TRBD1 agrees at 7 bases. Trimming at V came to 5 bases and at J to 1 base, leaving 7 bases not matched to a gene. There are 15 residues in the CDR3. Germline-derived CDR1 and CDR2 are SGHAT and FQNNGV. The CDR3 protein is CASSPGQTSQETQYF. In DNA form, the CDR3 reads TGTGCCAGCAGCCCGGGACAGACTTCCCAAGAGACCCAGTACTTC.

Here the CDR3 reads CASSLLQGRNTEAFF. The CDR3 DNA sequence: TGCGCCAGCAGCTTGCTACAGGGGCGGAACACTGAAGCTTTCTTT. The rearrangement links TRBV5-1 to TRBJ1-1; 7 bases are shared with TRBD1. Per germline, CDR1 SGHRS and CDR2 YFSETQ. The CDR3 has 15 amino acids. The V gene end was trimmed by 1 base and the J gene end by 1 base; junction bases not matched to a gene: 4.

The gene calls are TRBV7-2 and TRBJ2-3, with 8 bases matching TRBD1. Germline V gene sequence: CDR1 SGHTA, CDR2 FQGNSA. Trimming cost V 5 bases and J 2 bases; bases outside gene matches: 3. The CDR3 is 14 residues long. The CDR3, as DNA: TGTGCCAGCAGCCAGGGGGCCTCCACAGATACGCAGTATTTT. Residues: CASSQGASTDTQYF.

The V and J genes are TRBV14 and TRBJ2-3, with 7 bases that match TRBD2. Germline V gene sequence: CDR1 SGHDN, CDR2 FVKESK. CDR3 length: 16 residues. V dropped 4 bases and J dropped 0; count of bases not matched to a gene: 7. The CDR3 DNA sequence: TGTGCCAGCAGCCTCTTTCTAGCGGCTAGCACAGATACGCAGTATTTT. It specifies CASSLFLAASTDTQYF.

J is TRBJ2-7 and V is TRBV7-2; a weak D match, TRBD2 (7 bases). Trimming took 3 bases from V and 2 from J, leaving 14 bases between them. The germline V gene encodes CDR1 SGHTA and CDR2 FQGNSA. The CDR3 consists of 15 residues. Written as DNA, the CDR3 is TGTGCCAGCAGCTTGGGGGGGCGAAAAACCTACGAGCAGTACTTC. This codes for CASSLGGRKTYEQYF.

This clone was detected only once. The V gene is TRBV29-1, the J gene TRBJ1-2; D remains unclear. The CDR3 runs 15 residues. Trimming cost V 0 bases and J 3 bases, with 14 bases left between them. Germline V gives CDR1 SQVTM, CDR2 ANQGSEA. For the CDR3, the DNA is TGCAGCGTTGAAGATATAAGAGACGACTACTATGGCTACACCTTC. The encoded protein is CSVEDIRDDYYGYTF.

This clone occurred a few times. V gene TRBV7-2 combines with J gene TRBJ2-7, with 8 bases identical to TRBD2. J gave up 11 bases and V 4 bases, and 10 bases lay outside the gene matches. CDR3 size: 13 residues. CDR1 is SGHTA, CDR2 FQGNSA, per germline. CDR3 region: CASSSPWAGGKYF. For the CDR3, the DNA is TGTGCCAGCAGCTCCCCCTGGGCGGGGGGAAAGTACTTC.

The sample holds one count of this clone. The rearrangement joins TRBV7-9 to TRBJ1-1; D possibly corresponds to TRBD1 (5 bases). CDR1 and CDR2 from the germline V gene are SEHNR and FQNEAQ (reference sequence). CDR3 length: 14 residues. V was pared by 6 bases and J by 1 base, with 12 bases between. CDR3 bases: TGTGCCAGCAGTTCCTCAGGGTGGAACACTGAAGCTTTCTTT. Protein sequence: CASSSSGWNTEAFF.

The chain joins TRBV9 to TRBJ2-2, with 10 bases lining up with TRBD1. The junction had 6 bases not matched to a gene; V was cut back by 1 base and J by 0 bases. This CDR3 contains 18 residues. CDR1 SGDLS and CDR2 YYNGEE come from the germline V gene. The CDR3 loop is CASSVRAGQGANTGELFF. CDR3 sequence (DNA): TGTGCCAGCAGCGTAAGGGCCGGACAGGGGGCGAACACCGGGGAGCTGTTTTTT.

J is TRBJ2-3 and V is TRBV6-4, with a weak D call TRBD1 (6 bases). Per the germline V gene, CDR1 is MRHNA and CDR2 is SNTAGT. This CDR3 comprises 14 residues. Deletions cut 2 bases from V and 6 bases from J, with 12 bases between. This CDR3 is CASSDTAGGDTQYF. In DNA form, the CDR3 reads TGTGCCAGCAGTGACACCGCTGGGGGCGATACGCAGTATTTT.

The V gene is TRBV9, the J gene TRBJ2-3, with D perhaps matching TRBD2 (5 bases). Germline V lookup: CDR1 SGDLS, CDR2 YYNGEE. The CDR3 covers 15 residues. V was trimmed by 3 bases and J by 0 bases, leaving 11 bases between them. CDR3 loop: CASSAFGVSTDTQYF. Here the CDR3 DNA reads TGTGCCAGCAGCGCCTTCGGGGTTAGCACAGATACGCAGTATTTT.

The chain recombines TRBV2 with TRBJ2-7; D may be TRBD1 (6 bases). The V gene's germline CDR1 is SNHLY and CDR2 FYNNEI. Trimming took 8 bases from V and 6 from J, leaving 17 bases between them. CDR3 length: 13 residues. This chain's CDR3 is CASCSQGIGEQYF. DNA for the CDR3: TGTGCCAGCTGTTCCCAGGGGATTGGCGAGCAGTACTTC.

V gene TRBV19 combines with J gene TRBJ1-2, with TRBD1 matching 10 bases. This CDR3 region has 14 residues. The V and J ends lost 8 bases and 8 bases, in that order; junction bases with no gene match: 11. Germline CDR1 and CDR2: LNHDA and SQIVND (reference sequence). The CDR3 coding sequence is TGTGCCAGTCATCGGGACAGGGGAAATCTCGGCTACACCTTC. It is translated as CASHRDRGNLGYTF.